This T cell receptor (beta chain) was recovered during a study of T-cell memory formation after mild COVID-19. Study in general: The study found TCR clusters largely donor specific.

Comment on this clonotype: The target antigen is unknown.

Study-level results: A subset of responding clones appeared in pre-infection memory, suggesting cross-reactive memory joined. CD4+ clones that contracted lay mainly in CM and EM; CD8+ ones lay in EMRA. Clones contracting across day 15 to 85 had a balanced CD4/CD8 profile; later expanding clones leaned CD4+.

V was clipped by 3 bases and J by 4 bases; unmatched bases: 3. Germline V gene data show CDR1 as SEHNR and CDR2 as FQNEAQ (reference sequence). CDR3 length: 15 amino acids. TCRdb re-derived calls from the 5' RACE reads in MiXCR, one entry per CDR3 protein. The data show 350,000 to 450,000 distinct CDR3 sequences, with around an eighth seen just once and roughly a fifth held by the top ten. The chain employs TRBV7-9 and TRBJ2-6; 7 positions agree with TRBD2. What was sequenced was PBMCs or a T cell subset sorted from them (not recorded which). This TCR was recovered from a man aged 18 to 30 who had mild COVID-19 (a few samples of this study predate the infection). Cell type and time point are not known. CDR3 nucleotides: TGTGCCAGCAGCTTTGACGGGAGGGGGGCCAACGTCCTGACTTTC. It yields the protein CASSFDGRGANVLTF. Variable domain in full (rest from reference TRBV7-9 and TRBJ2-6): DTGVSQNPRHKITKRGQNVTFRCDPISEHNRLYWYRQTLGQGPEFLTYFQNEAQLEKSRLLSDRFSAERPKGSFSTLEIQRTEQGDSAMYLCASSFDGRGANVLTFGAGSRLTVL.